This T cell receptor beta chain is drawn from a study of T cells in Graves' hyperthyroidism and ophthalmopathy. The TCR beta CDR3 regions underwent amplification using RNA transcripts as the source. Initially, a first-round RT-PCR of the TCR CDR3 employed the HTBI primer set. TCRdb independently ran MiXCR on the multiplex PCR reads; one entry per CDR3 protein. This sample yields over 650,000 distinct CDR3 sequences, of which about 16% are seen a single time; 8.4% belongs to the top ten. Stability of Graves' hyperthyroidism was defined as absent ophthalmopathy progression within 18 months. Not enrolled were patients with uncontrolled infection, other autoimmune disease, pregnancy or lactation. This clonotype was detected ten times or more. The sequence was obtained from a young man with Graves' hyperthyroidism. The sequenced sample consisted of blood.

CDR3 coding DNA: TGTGCCAGCAGTGAAGGATTCGGGCTGGAGCAGTTCTTC. This sequence encodes CASSEGFGLEQFF. The gene calls are TRBV6-1 and TRBJ2-1; the D is unclear. V was clipped by 1 base and J by 10 bases, with 11 bases between them. This CDR3 has 13 amino acids. CDR1 is MNHNS and CDR2 is SASEGT in the germline V gene.